The TCR beta chain under discussion was sequenced for a study of shared clonotypes between healthy human individuals. Turning to the study itself: Per donor, three plates held CD4 naive cells, three held CD4 memory, two held CD8 naive and one held CD8 memory.

TCRdb's table, derived via immunoSEQ multiplex PCR, lists solely in-frame clones and lacks some. The sample has over a million clones; 96% are singletons. Worth noting for this clone: What it recognizes is unknown.

The V gene's germline CDR1 is PRHDT and CDR2 FYEKMQ (reference sequence). The CDR3 length is 12 residues. After removal of 5 bases from V and 7 bases from J, the junction contained 3 bases not matched to a gene. Findings and caveats of the study: Rarefaction showed that sequencing of sorted subsets was incomplete (despite large depth).

Donors, healthy HIV-negative adults, lacked recent acute infections or vaccinations. The clonotype was recovered from a man younger than 45 in good health. The chain has TRBV13 and TRBJ2-3; 7 bases agree with TRBD2. The sequencing sample was made of naive CD4+ T cells sorted from blood. Subset given: CD45RA+ positively selected. The DNA of the CDR3 is TGTGCCAGCAGCAGGACTAGTAATACGCAGTATTTT. It yields the protein CASSRTSNTQYF.